This T cell receptor beta chain was sequenced during a study of spatial heterogeneity in lung cancer. The germline CDR1 and CDR2 sequences are SQVTM and ANQGSEA. V shed 3 bases and J shed 2 bases, with 17 bases lying between them. CDR3 length: 15 residues. TCRdb itself ran the 5' RACE reads through MiXCR, one entry per CDR3 protein. The sample includes around 3,600 distinct CDR3 sequences, 15% seen only once; the top ten take approximately 22%. The study's findings and limits: Counts that tracked tumor mutation counts were those of expanded intratumoral alpha and beta TCRs.

This clonotype is categorized as medium-sized. The antigen remains undetermined. The time point here: sample taken at primary tumor resection. This sample comprised lung tumor tissue, obtained at surgery. This TCR was recovered from a female donor with early-stage non-small cell lung cancer. The V call is TRBV29-1, the J call TRBJ2-7; maybe TRBD1 (6 bases). CDR3 amino acids: CSVESEGRGTYEQYF. The CDR3 DNA reads as TGCAGCGTTGAGTCTGAGGGCAGGGGTACCTACGAGCAGTACTTC.